This paragraph reports one TCR beta chain. The antigen is not known. This entry is derived from a study of TIL therapy for anti-PD-1-resistant metastatic lung cancer. About the study: Patients then received nivolumab; progressors got lymphodepletion, TIL and IL-2.

The time point here: pre-treatment sample, taken before nivolumab and TIL therapy. Adults with stage 4 NSCLC were enrolled in a phase I trial. The libraries were made with immunoSEQ v3. Libraries were prepared by immunoSEQ multiplex PCR; TCRdb keeps only in-frame clonotypes and omits some of them. The data contain under 60,000 clones, about 86% of them singletons. Trimming shortened V by 10 bases and J by 2 bases, and 18 bases separated the two germline ends. The CDR3 sequence is 15 residues long. The V gene's germline CDR1 is LGHDT and CDR2 YNNKEL (reference sequence). Study-wide results and caveats: TIL clonotype persistence in blood showed no apparent association with response. The cohort had more treatment-naive, never-smoker and oncogene-addicted patients than typical.

Sequenced here: blood, sampled at baseline. The TCR originated in a person aged 25 to 79 with non-small cell lung cancer. V is TRBV3-1 (or the pseudogene TRBV3-2) and J is TRBJ1-5; unclear D gene. CDR3 nucleotide sequence: TGTGCCATGCGGCCGGTCAGTATGCGCAATCAGCCCCAGCATTTT. Its protein product is CAMRPVSMRNQPQHF.